Listed below are T cell receptor beta chains from one sample, sequenced in a study of low-dose radiotherapy and immunotherapy resistance in tumors. TCRdb independently ran MiXCR on the reads; one entry per CDR3 protein. The sample lists tens of thousands of distinct CDR3 sequences; about 11% were seen once. Here the sequenced sample was PBMCs, taken before treatment. Receptor source: a female donor with ovarian cancer. Both conserved end residues are trimmed from each CDR3. Each record gives: D gene, CDR3 length, V gene, clone size, CDR3 protein. D genes are given only for firm matches. Size values are once, few and many counts, or a class for expanded clones, and some rows have none.

D gene: TRBD1; CDR3 length: 15; V gene: TRBV11-2; clone size: many; CDR3 protein: ASSLGRTGIVKNIQY
D gene: TRBD1; CDR3 length: 11; V gene: TRBV2; clone size: many; CDR3 protein: ASGQGVREPQH
D gene: .; CDR3 length: 12; V gene: TRBV20-1; clone size: many; CDR3 protein: SARDLKRVDTQY
D gene: .; CDR3 length: 12; V gene: TRBV21-1; clone size: many; CDR3 protein: ASSNGTGSTEAF
D gene: .; CDR3 length: 14; V gene: TRBV5-1; clone size: many; CDR3 protein: ASAVERGNSYNEQF
D gene: .; CDR3 length: 14; V gene: TRBV28; clone size: medium-sized; CDR3 protein: ASSHRAGTGLYEQY
D gene: TRBD2; CDR3 length: 14; V gene: TRBV11-2; clone size: many; CDR3 protein: ASSLAPGLAGGQQF
D gene: .; CDR3 length: 11; V gene: TRBV7-2; clone size: many; CDR3 protein: ASSLRLYTEAF
D gene: TRBD2; CDR3 length: 13; V gene: TRBV7-9; clone size: many; CDR3 protein: ASSPVGRGQETQY
D gene: .; CDR3 length: 11; V gene: TRBV19; clone size: many; CDR3 protein: ASSAGSWTEAF
D gene: TRBD1; CDR3 length: 14; V gene: TRBV20-1; clone size: many; CDR3 protein: SAPRSGGSYNSPLH
D gene: TRBD2; CDR3 length: 11; V gene: TRBV10-3; clone size: many; CDR3 protein: AIKTSGTNEQF
D gene: .; CDR3 length: 11; V gene: TRBV18; clone size: many; CDR3 protein: ASSPTGGGPQF
D gene: .; CDR3 length: 12; V gene: TRBV5-4; clone size: .; CDR3 protein: ASSLEWVQETQY
D gene: .; CDR3 length: 14; V gene: TRBV7-9; clone size: many; CDR3 protein: ASSLISGSPNEKLF
D gene: .; CDR3 length: 14; V gene: TRBV27; clone size: .; CDR3 protein: ASSLFGGLNTGELF
D gene: TRBD2; CDR3 length: 15; V gene: TRBV9; clone size: many; CDR3 protein: ASSAGPSGGIQETQY
D gene: .; CDR3 length: 11; V gene: TRBV20-1; clone size: many; CDR3 protein: SAGGDSSYEQY
D gene: .; CDR3 length: 12; V gene: TRBV6-1; clone size: .; CDR3 protein: ASSSVLGANVLT
D gene: .; CDR3 length: 13; V gene: TRBV11-2; clone size: once; CDR3 protein: ASSLGLQSGNIQY
D gene: .; CDR3 length: 15; V gene: TRBV19; clone size: many; CDR3 protein: ASSIAPWGGGAGELF
D gene: TRBD1; CDR3 length: 12; V gene: TRBV19; clone size: .; CDR3 protein: ASSHRDRNTEAF
D gene: .; CDR3 length: 13; V gene: TRBV18; clone size: many; CDR3 protein: ASSPRGGGAETQY
D gene: TRBD2; CDR3 length: 11; V gene: TRBV6-8; clone size: many; CDR3 protein: ASSYPSGGEQF
D gene: .; CDR3 length: 12; V gene: TRBV28; clone size: medium-sized; CDR3 protein: ASSLGGVYNEQF
D gene: .; CDR3 length: 10; V gene: TRBV5-1; clone size: many; CDR3 protein: ASSLEGAEAF
D gene: .; CDR3 length: 14; V gene: TRBV15; clone size: many; CDR3 protein: ATSRDWGSLNTEAF
D gene: TRBD1; CDR3 length: 13; V gene: TRBV5-1; clone size: .; CDR3 protein: ASSETDRAYYGYT
D gene: .; CDR3 length: 11; V gene: TRBV7-2; clone size: many; CDR3 protein: ASSWQEIYEQY
D gene: TRBD1; CDR3 length: 13; V gene: TRBV6-6; clone size: many; CDR3 protein: ASRPGQGDTGELF
D gene: .; CDR3 length: 13; V gene: TRBV28; clone size: many; CDR3 protein: ASGRSDKSSYEQY
D gene: .; CDR3 length: 9; V gene: TRBV6-1; clone size: .; CDR3 protein: ASNWGNEQF
D gene: .; CDR3 length: 10; V gene: TRBV28; clone size: many; CDR3 protein: ASSLQQETQY
D gene: .; CDR3 length: 13; V gene: TRBV10-3; clone size: many; CDR3 protein: AISPGFANTGELF
D gene: TRBD1; CDR3 length: 13; V gene: TRBV6-1; clone size: many; CDR3 protein: ASIGYRGRNYGYT
D gene: TRBD1; CDR3 length: 10; V gene: TRBV19; clone size: few; CDR3 protein: ASRDRVAGYT
D gene: TRBD1; CDR3 length: 13; V gene: TRBV4-2; clone size: .; CDR3 protein: ASSQDETGGTEAF
D gene: TRBD1; CDR3 length: 13; V gene: TRBV5-4; clone size: many; CDR3 protein: ASSFVGQGRNEQF
D gene: TRBD1; CDR3 length: 10; V gene: TRBV10-2; clone size: many; CDR3 protein: ASKDRGYEQY
D gene: .; CDR3 length: 12; V gene: TRBV20-1; clone size: .; CDR3 protein: SAKPQGRGTEAF
D gene: TRBD1; CDR3 length: 15; V gene: TRBV5-4; clone size: many; CDR3 protein: ASSRPGGAGSQETQY
D gene: .; CDR3 length: 12; V gene: TRBV7-2; clone size: many; CDR3 protein: ASSPQGWGGGYT
D gene: TRBD2; CDR3 length: 13; V gene: TRBV28; clone size: .; CDR3 protein: ASRKTGGVLGEQY
D gene: .; CDR3 length: 12; V gene: TRBV12-3/TRBV12-4; clone size: many; CDR3 protein: ASSLYGASEKLF
D gene: .; CDR3 length: 11; V gene: TRBV30; clone size: many; CDR3 protein: AWSVAGIWEAF
D gene: .; CDR3 length: 14; V gene: TRBV27; clone size: many; CDR3 protein: ASSLASPSGPDTQY
D gene: TRBD2; CDR3 length: 12; V gene: TRBV29-1; clone size: many; CDR3 protein: SVEAAGGTDTQY
D gene: TRBD1; CDR3 length: 12; V gene: TRBV10-1; clone size: many; CDR3 protein: ASPGTGGQGELF
D gene: TRBD2; CDR3 length: 16; V gene: TRBV4-3; clone size: few; CDR3 protein: ASSQAPVASGTYNEQF
D gene: .; CDR3 length: 9; V gene: TRBV20-1; clone size: many; CDR3 protein: SPAEAYGYT
D gene: TRBD1; CDR3 length: 11; V gene: TRBV5-1; clone size: many; CDR3 protein: ASSPDRAVEAF
D gene: .; CDR3 length: 13; V gene: TRBV10-2; clone size: many; CDR3 protein: ASSDPQGFSYEQY